This is a list of T cell receptor beta chains from one sample in a study of cytomegalovirus exposure and HLA in healthy donors. Generated by immunoSEQ multiplex PCR, the TCRdb table keeps only in-frame clones and is missing some. Among 150,000 to 200,000 clones listed, about 90% were seen once. The sequenced sample was PBMCs. These receptors were taken from a woman aged 18-35 years in good health and CMV-seropositive. CDR3s include the opening cysteine and the closing phenylalanine or tryptophan. The D gene is left open where the match is weak. A row's size may be missing; if present it is once, few, many or a size class.

size	V	J	D	CDR3	DNA
-	TRBV6-6	TRBJ2-7	-	CASSDQVSYEQYF	TGTGCCAGCAGTGACCAGGTTTCCTACGAGCAGTACTTC
-	TRBV9	TRBJ1-2	-	CASTHLRGYTF	TGTGCCAGCACCCACCTCCGGGGCTACACCTTC
-	TRBV28	TRBJ2-5	-	CASSSPGREETQYF	TGTGCCAGCAGTTCTCCGGGCAGGGAAGAGACCCAGTACTTC
few	TRBV5-6	TRBJ1-5	-	CASSFWGLNQPQHF	TGTGCCAGCAGCTTTTGGGGCTTAAATCAGCCCCAGCATTTT
-	TRBV2	TRBJ2-7	-	CASSQQGPSYEQYF	TGTGCCAGCAGTCAGCAGGGTCCCTCCTACGAGCAGTACTTC
-	TRBV2	TRBJ1-5	-	CASQMVSNQPQHF	TGTGCCAGTCAGATGGTAAGCAATCAGCCCCAGCATTTT
-	TRBV29-1	TRBJ1-4	-	CSVRRGLGEKLFF	TGCAGCGTCCGAAGGGGCCTAGGGGAAAAACTGTTTTTT
once	TRBV6-1	TRBJ2-7	TRBD2	CATGASGYYEQYF	TGTGCCACCGGGGCTAGCGGATACTACGAGCAGTACTTC
-	TRBV27	TRBJ1-2	-	CASSLSFSGGRGYGYTF	TGTGCCAGCAGTTTATCGTTCTCGGGGGGACGCGGATATGGCTACACCTTC
-	TRBV7-8	TRBJ2-5	TRBD2	CASSPGVAGGQETQYF	TGTGCCAGCAGCCCAGGGGTAGCGGGGGGCCAAGAGACCCAGTACTTC
-	TRBV28	TRBJ1-1	-	CASSLRNTEAFF	TGTGCCAGCAGTTTGAGGAACACTGAAGCTTTCTTT
-	TRBV2	TRBJ2-3	TRBD2	CASSESREGDTDTQYF	TGTGCCAGCAGTGAATCCCGGGAGGGAGACACAGATACGCAGTATTTT
-	TRBV4-1	TRBJ2-2	-	CASSQDGASEITGELFF	TGCGCCAGCAGCCAAGATGGGGCTAGCGAGATCACCGGGGAGCTGTTTTTT
once	TRBV28	TRBJ2-5	TRBD1	CASRTGGKETQYF	TGTGCCAGCAGGACAGGGGGCAAAGAGACCCAGTACTTC
-	TRBV9	TRBJ2-7	TRBD2	CASSPGGLVFREQYF	TGTGCCAGCAGCCCCGGGGGGTTGGTGTTCCGGGAGCAGTACTTC
-	TRBV6-5	TRBJ2-7	TRBD1	CASSLQGADEQYF	TGTGCCAGCAGCCTACAGGGGGCCGACGAGCAGTACTTC
-	TRBV6-5	TRBJ2-7	-	CASSYSRSSYEQYF	TGTGCCAGCAGTTACAGTCGGAGCTCCTACGAGCAGTACTTC
-	TRBV29-1	TRBJ2-7	-	CSVEEGGIGGEQYF	TGCAGCGTTGAAGAAGGTGGAATAGGGGGCGAGCAGTACTTC
few	TRBV4-1	TRBJ1-2	TRBD1	CASSQRTGDGYTF	TGCGCCAGCAGCCAGAGGACAGGGGACGGCTACACCTTC
-	TRBV6-5	TRBJ2-1	-	CASSLTLLNNEQFF	TGTGCCAGCAGCCTAACCCTTCTAAACAATGAGCAGTTCTTC
-	TRBV4-1	TRBJ1-4	TRBD1	CASSREDRGKEKLFF	TGCGCCAGCAGCCGGGAGGACAGGGGAAAAGAAAAACTGTTTTTT
-	TRBV20-1	TRBJ2-5	-	CSVTSEETQYF	TGCAGTGTAACTAGTGAAGAGACCCAGTACTTC
-	TRBV19	TRBJ2-1	TRBD2	CASSTAGASGNEQFF	TGTGCCAGTAGTACAGCGGGGGCCTCGGGCAATGAGCAGTTCTTC
-	TRBV29-1	TRBJ2-5	TRBD2	CSVEDPGGAGKETQYF	TGCAGCGTTGAAGACCCCGGGGGGGCCGGTAAAGAGACCCAGTACTTC
-	TRBV11-3	TRBJ2-1	TRBD1	CASSFGRGLYNEQFF	TGTGCCAGCAGCTTCGGCAGGGGGCTGTACAATGAGCAGTTCTTC
-	TRBV7-9	TRBJ1-5	TRBD1	CASSLGGTGVNQPQHF	TGTGCCAGCAGCTTAGGCGGGACAGGCGTCAATCAGCCCCAGCATTTT
-	TRBV7-9	TRBJ2-7	-	CASSFRGTEQYF	TGTGCCAGCAGCTTTCGAGGCACCGAGCAGTACTTC
-	TRBV19	TRBJ2-5	-	CASSFRGTQETQYF	TGTGCCAGTAGCTTTAGGGGGACCCAAGAGACCCAGTACTTC
once	TRBV7-9	TRBJ1-1	-	CASSAEMGEDF	TGTGCCAGCAGCGCCGAGATGGGAGAAGATTTT
-	TRBV18	TRBJ2-4	TRBD1	CASEDRAIAKNIQYF	TGTGCCAGCGAGGACAGGGCGATAGCCAAAAACATTCAGTACTTC
few	TRBV30	TRBJ2-7	-	CAWSEGAYEQYF	TGTGCCTGGAGTGAGGGGGCCTACGAGCAGTACTTC
-	TRBV11-2	TRBJ2-3	-	CASSGLATSTDTQYF	TGTGCCAGCAGCGGGCTAGCGACAAGCACAGATACGCAGTATTTT
-	TRBV7-2	TRBJ2-3	TRBD2	CATYSGRMTSTDTQYF	TGTGCCACCTATAGCGGGAGGATGACTAGCACAGATACGCAGTATTTT
once	TRBV30	TRBJ1-4	TRBD1	CAWSVGRGLEKLFF	TGTGCCTGGAGTGTAGGCAGGGGGCTTGAAAAACTGTTTTTT
-	TRBV6-5	TRBJ1-2	TRBD1	CASGNRGAHYGYTF	TGTGCCAGCGGTAACAGGGGGGCACATTATGGCTACACCTTC
-	TRBV6-5	TRBJ2-3	-	CASSYRGGATDTQYF	TGTGCCAGCAGTTACCGAGGGGGGGCCACAGATACGCAGTATTTT
-	TRBV21-1	TRBJ1-6	-	CASSATGGNSPLHF	TGTGCCAGCAGCGCGACAGGGGGCAATTCACCCCTCCACTTT
-	TRBV18	TRBJ2-5	TRBD2	CASSPGLAGGETQYF	TGTGCCAGCTCGCCGGGACTAGCGGGGGGAGAGACCCAGTACTTC
-	TRBV28	TRBJ1-1	-	CASTTTLVATEAFF	TGTGCCAGCACCACAACTCTAGTGGCCACTGAAGCTTTCTTT
-	TRBV19	TRBJ1-2	TRBD1	CASMTQGGSGYTF	TGTGCCAGTATGACCCAAGGGGGCAGTGGCTACACCTTC
-	TRBV5-4	TRBJ2-5	-	CASTPTPRGGTLQETQYF	TGTGCCAGCACCCCCACCCCGAGGGGCGGGACCCTCCAAGAGACCCAGTACTTC
-	TRBV20-1	TRBJ2-2	-	CTNRESGELFF	TGCACTAACAGGGAGAGCGGGGAGCTGTTTTTT
once	TRBV2	TRBJ2-1	TRBD2	CASSVALTSGRNGGSYNEQFF	TGTGCCAGCAGCGTCGCCCTGACTAGCGGGAGGAACGGAGGGTCCTACAATGAGCAGTTCTTC
many	TRBV6-1	TRBJ2-1	TRBD1	CASINRQGIYNEQFF	TGTGCCAGCATTAATAGACAGGGGATCTACAATGAGCAGTTCTTC
-	TRBV10-3	TRBJ2-3	TRBD2	CAISGESGATDTQYF	TGTGCCATCAGTGGGGAGAGCGGGGCAACAGATACGCAGTATTTT
-	TRBV14	TRBJ1-1	TRBD1	CASSIEYRGTEAFF	TGTGCCAGCAGCATCGAGTACAGGGGCACTGAAGCTTTCTTT
-	TRBV6-5	TRBJ2-1	-	CASTVLDEQFF	TGTGCCAGCACAGTCTTGGATGAGCAGTTCTTC
-	TRBV5-8	TRBJ2-7	TRBD1	CASSLTRGPSYEQYF	TGTGCCAGCAGCCTTACAAGGGGGCCCTCCTACGAGCAGTACTTC
-	TRBV19	TRBJ2-3	-	CASSTAWDLRRTQYF	TGTGCCAGTAGTACCGCCTGGGACTTGCGGAGGACGCAGTATTTT
-	TRBV5-1	TRBJ2-7	TRBD1	CASSAAGGLYEQYF	TGCGCCAGCTCTGCAGCAGGGGGCCTCTACGAGCAGTACTTC
-	TRBV4-1	TRBJ1-2	-	CASSQDQGDSYGYTF	TGCGCCAGCAGCCAAGATCAAGGGGATAGCTATGGCTACACCTTC
-	TRBV30	TRBJ2-7	-	CAWSGGVFHEQYF	TGTGCCTGGAGCGGGGGAGTATTCCACGAGCAGTACTTC
-	TRBV27	TRBJ2-7	-	CASSLGGLGNEQYF	TGTGCCAGCAGTTTGGGGGGGCTGGGAAACGAGCAGTACTTC